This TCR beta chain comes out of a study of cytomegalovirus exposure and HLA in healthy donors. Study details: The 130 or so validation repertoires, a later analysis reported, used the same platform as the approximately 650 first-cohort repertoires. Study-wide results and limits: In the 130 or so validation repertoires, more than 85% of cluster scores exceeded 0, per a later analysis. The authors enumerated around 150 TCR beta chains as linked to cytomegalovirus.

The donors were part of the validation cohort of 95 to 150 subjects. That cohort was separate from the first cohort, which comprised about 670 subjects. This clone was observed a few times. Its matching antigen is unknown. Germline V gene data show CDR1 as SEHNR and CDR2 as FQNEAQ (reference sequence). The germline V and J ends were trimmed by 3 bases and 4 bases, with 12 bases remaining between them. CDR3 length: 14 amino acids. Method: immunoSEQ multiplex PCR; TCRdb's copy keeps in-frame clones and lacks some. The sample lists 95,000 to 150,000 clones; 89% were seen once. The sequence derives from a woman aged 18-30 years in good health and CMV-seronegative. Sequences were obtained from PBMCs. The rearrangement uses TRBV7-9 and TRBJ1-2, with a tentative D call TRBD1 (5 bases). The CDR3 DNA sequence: TGTGCCAGCAGCTTCACAGGTACGGGCTATGGCTACACCTTC. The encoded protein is CASSFTGTGYGYTF.